The 23 T cell receptor beta chains in this list originate from one sample, sequenced in a study of blood T cell repertoires in COVID-19. Sequenced by immunoSEQ multiplex PCR; TCRdb stores in-frame clones only, minus some. The sample lists approximately 300,000 clones, roughly 90% occurring once. Sequencing input: PBMCs or T cells enriched from blood (not recorded which). The source of these receptors is a woman aged 30 to 39 who had recovered from COVID-19.

V is TRBV11-3 and J is TRBJ1-1, with D perhaps TRBD1 (6 bases). With 1 base removed from V and 4 bases from J, the gap between germline ends came to 10 bases. CDR3 length: 14 amino acids. Germline-derived CDR1 and CDR2 are SGHNT and YENEEA. The CDR3 loop reads CASSLAGDATEAFF. CDR3 bases: TGTGCCAGCAGCTTAGCAGGGGACGCCACTGAAGCTTTCTTT.

The chain combines TRBV7-6 with TRBJ2-5, with TRBD1 matching 9 bases. V lost 5 bases to trimming and J lost 4 bases; unmatched junction nucleotides: 8. This CDR3 comprises 15 residues. Germline V CDR1 and CDR2: SGHVS, FNYEAQ. The CDR3 DNA reads TGTGCCAGCAGCACCGGGACAGGGATTGGAGAGACCCAGTACTTC. Encoded protein: CASSTGTGIGETQYF.

CDR3 amino acids: CAWSSGGMNTEAFF. The DNA for the CDR3 is TGTGCCTGGAGTTCGGGAGGTATGAACACTGAAGCTTTCTTT. This chain connects TRBV30 to TRBJ1-1; D is unclear. The CDR3 spans 14 residues. V was clipped by 2 bases and J by 0 bases, with 10 bases between them. Per germline, CDR1 GTSNPN and CDR2 SVGIG (reference sequence).

The rearrangement joins TRBV19 to TRBJ1-2; no firm D call. Trimming cost V 3 bases and J 3 bases, with 11 bases left between them. Germline V lookup: CDR1 LNHDA, CDR2 SQIVND (reference sequence). This CDR3 contains 14 residues. CDR3 sequence (DNA): TGTGCCAGTAGTATGTGGGCGCGGGACTATGGCTACACCTTC. Translating gives CASSMWARDYGYTF.

The chain is built from TRBV25-1 and TRBJ1-3; possibly TRBD1 for D (5 bases). In germline, CDR1 is MGHDK, CDR2 SYGVNS. The CDR3 covers 15 residues. V was cut by 10 bases and J by 2 bases, with 18 bases left in between. CDR3 region: CATGTSHLTGNTIYF. The CDR3, as DNA: TGTGCCACGGGGACTTCACACTTGACTGGAAACACCATATATTTT.

J is TRBJ2-1 and V is TRBV4-3, with D perhaps TRBD2 (6 bases). Germline assignment: CDR1 LGHNA and CDR2 YSLEER. The CDR3 loop spans 15 amino acids. Trimming pared 3 bases from V and 8 bases from J, leaving 17 bases between. CDR3 in amino acids: CASSQDYPLVDEQFF. The CDR3 DNA sequence: TGCGCCAGCAGCCAGGACTACCCGTTGGTAGATGAGCAGTTCTTC.

The chain recombines TRBV28 with TRBJ2-7; D uncertain. The germline CDR1 and CDR2 sequences are MDHEN and SYDVKM. Trimming removed 10 bases from V and 5 bases from J, with 18 bases in between. The CDR3 spans 13 residues. CDR3 coding DNA: TGTGCCACCAAAACACGAGCGAGGCACGAGCAGTACTTC. Translation: CATKTRARHEQYF. The full variable domain, rest sourced from reference TRBV28 and TRBJ2-7, is DVKVTQSSRYLVKRTGEKVFLECVQDMDHENMFWYRQDPGLGLRLIYFSYDVKMKEKGDIPEGYSVSREKKERFSLILESASTNQTSMYLCATKTRARHEQYFGPGTRLTVT.

The V and J genes are TRBV21-1 and TRBJ1-4. TRBV21-1 has pseudogene status. The CDR3 loop spans 17 amino acids. The CDR3 loop is CASSNDPDGATNEKLFF. CDR3 coding DNA: TGTGCCAGCAGCAATGACCCGGACGGGGCAACTAATGAAAAACTGTTTTTT.

This rearrangement joins TRBV21-1 to TRBJ2-2; the tabulated D call, TRBD1, remains unverified against the DNA. TRBV21-1 is a known pseudogene. This CDR3 comprises 15 residues. CDR3 region: CASSKDRGLDGELFF. The CDR3 DNA reads TGTGCCAGCAGCAAGGACAGGGGGCTAGACGGGGAGCTGTTTTTT.

In regard to this clone: Other nucleotide sequences in the sample specify the same CDR3. The J gene is TRBJ2-7, the V gene TRBV28, with D unresolved. CDR1 is MDHEN and CDR2 is SYDVKM in the germline V gene. Trimming took 4 bases from V and 2 from J, leaving 6 bases between them. The CDR3 extends over 12 amino acids. CDR3 protein: CASSSGTYEQYF. CDR3 coding DNA: TGTGCCAGCAGTTCAGGCACCTACGAGCAGTACTTC.

CDR3 residues: CASQVGQLSEQYF. In DNA form, the CDR3 reads TGTGCCAGCCAAGTCGGACAGCTCAGCGAGCAGTACTTC. The J gene is TRBJ2-7, the V gene TRBV28, with a tentative D call TRBD1 (6 bases). CDR1 is MDHEN and CDR2 is SYDVKM in the germline V gene. The CDR3 has 13 amino acids. The V end lost 8 bases, the J end lost 6 bases, and 17 bases lay between the germline ends. The full variable domain, completed using reference TRBV28 and TRBJ2-7, is DVKVTQSSRYLVKRTGEKVFLECVQDMDHENMFWYRQDPGLGLRLIYFSYDVKMKEKGDIPEGYSVSREKKERFSLILESASTNQTSMYLCASQVGQLSEQYFGPGTRLTVT.

The chain uses TRBV28 and TRBJ1-2; 8 nucleotides match TRBD1. Germline V gene sequence: CDR1 MDHEN, CDR2 SYDVKM. The CDR3 spans 14 residues. Trimming removed 8 bases from V and 9 bases from J; junction bases left unmatched: 14. In DNA, the CDR3 is TGTGCCAGCGTACCACCGGGCCAGGGGGCTAGCTACACCTTC. This encodes CASVPPGQGASYTF.

This clone has more than one count but fewer than ten. The rearrangement joins TRBV7-2 to TRBJ2-1; perhaps TRBD1 as D (6 bases). Per germline, CDR1 SGHTA and CDR2 FQGNSA. The V end lost 8 bases, the J end lost 0 bases, and 11 bases lay between the germline ends. This CDR3 contains 14 residues. The CDR3 DNA follows: TGTGCCAGCCGGGCCAGGGGCTCCTACAATGAGCAGTTCTTC. Translation: CASRARGSYNEQFF.

The gene calls are TRBV9 and TRBJ2-3; possibly TRBD2 for D (7 bases). V was shortened by 2 bases and J by 0 bases, with 16 bases between the two germline ends. CDR1 SGDLS and CDR2 YYNGEE come from the germline V gene. The CDR3 loop spans 17 amino acids. The CDR3 protein is CASSVGGGGASTDTQYF. CDR3 in DNA: TGTGCCAGCAGCGTTGGGGGAGGGGGTGCTAGCACAGATACGCAGTATTTT.

This chain joins TRBV7-2 and TRBJ1-1, with 7 bases that match TRBD1. Germline CDR1 SGHTA, CDR2 FQGNSA. This CDR3 has 14 residues. Trimming took 5 bases from V and 11 from J; bases not matched to a gene: 14. This CDR3 is CASSPSYRDREAFF. The CDR3 DNA reads TGTGCCAGCAGCCCTTCTTACCGGGACAGAGAGGCTTTCTTT.

V is TRBV3-1 (or the pseudogene TRBV3-2) and J is TRBJ2-7; TRBD1 might be the D (6 bases). Germline CDR1 is LGHDT and CDR2 is YNNKEL (reference sequence). The CDR3 is made up of 15 amino acids. Deletions cut 2 bases from V and 6 bases from J, with 17 bases between. In DNA, the CDR3 is TGTGCCAGCAGCCAAACCGGGACACCCTTTAGCGAGCAGTACTTC. Its protein is CASSQTGTPFSEQYF.

This chain joins TRBV28 and TRBJ1-5; no definite D call. Trimming cost V 9 bases and J 6 bases, with 12 bases left between them. CDR3 length: 12 amino acids. Germline V gene data show CDR1 as MDHEN and CDR2 as SYDVKM. The CDR3 region has the DNA TGTGCCAGTCAAGCGGGGATTCAGCCCCAGCATTTT. Its translation: CASQAGIQPQHF.

The V gene is TRBV6-2 or TRBV6-3, the J gene TRBJ2-7, with D possibly being TRBD1 (6 bases). V lost 2 bases and J lost 5, with 16 bases in between. Per the germline V gene, CDR1 is MNHEY and CDR2 is SVGEGT. The CDR3 has 15 amino acids. The DNA of the CDR3 is TGTGCCAGCAGTTACGCCCTCGGGACATCTAACGAGCAGTACTTC. Translation: CASSYALGTSNEQYF.

The gene calls are TRBV5-6 and TRBJ2-1; 10 bases agree with TRBD2. Germline V CDR1 and CDR2: SGHDT, YYEEEE. The CDR3 runs 16 residues. J lost 6 bases, V lost 0 bases, and 6 bases had no gene match. For the CDR3, the DNA is TGTGCCAGCAGCTTGGGCAGCGGGAGGGCAGTCAATGAGCAGTTCTTC. Encoded protein: CASSLGSGRAVNEQFF.

The chain links TRBV18 to TRBJ1-4; D is unclear. The CDR3 is made up of 17 amino acids. CDR1 and CDR2 (germline): KGHSH, LQKENI. With 4 bases removed from V and 7 bases from J, the gap between germline ends came to 22 bases. CDR3 residues: CASSRGRIGGLGEKLFF. DNA of the CDR3: TGTGCCAGCTCACGGGGAAGAATCGGCGGGTTGGGTGAAAAACTGTTTTTT.

The chain joins TRBV3-1 (or the pseudogene TRBV3-2) to TRBJ1-1; no firm D call. CDR3 length: 13 amino acids. The germline gives CDR1 LGHDT, CDR2 YNNKEL (reference sequence). V dropped 5 bases and J dropped 1 base, with 8 bases sitting between them. The CDR3 is CASSSDSNTEAFF. The DNA for the CDR3 is TGTGCCAGCAGCTCGGACTCGAACACTGAAGCTTTCTTT.

V is TRBV7-2 and J is TRBJ2-5; D gene unclear. With 3 bases removed from V and 4 bases from J, the gap between germline ends came to 6 bases. CDR1 is SGHTA, CDR2 FQGNSA, per germline. The CDR3 is 12 residues long. DNA for the CDR3: TGTGCCAGCAGCTTTTTCGGAGAGACCCAGTACTTC. Translation gives CASSFFGETQYF.

The rearrangement links TRBV7-9 to TRBJ2-3; D remains unclear. V gave up 5 bases and J gave up 4 bases, with 10 bases separating them. CDR3 length: 13 residues. CDR1 is SEHNR, CDR2 FQNEAQ, per germline (reference sequence). CDR3 in DNA: TGTGCCAGCAGCCGGGTAGAGGCAGATACGCAGTATTTT. Its protein is CASSRVEADTQYF.